The 19 T cell receptor beta chains below come from one sample, sequenced in a study of CD8+CD57+ T cells in acquired aplastic anemia. Both TCR beta VDJ combination and CDR3 sequence profiling were carried out. Genomic DNA was the template for this profiling. TCRdb reanalysed the reads using MiXCR and keeps one entry per CDR3 protein. The sample lists about 42,000 distinct CDR3 sequences; around 67% were seen once. The sequenced material came from sorted CD4+, CD8+, or CD8+CD57+ T cells (not recorded which) from PBMCs. These receptor sequences come from a human donor in good health, serving as a control.

The rearrangement links TRBV19 to TRBJ1-2; possible D gene TRBD1, 6 bases. Trimming cost V 5 bases and J 8 bases, with 15 bases left between them. The CDR3 has 13 amino acids. CDR1 is LNHDA and CDR2 is SQIVND in the germline V gene (reference sequence). The CDR3 loop reads CASSRTGSSGYTF. The CDR3 DNA is TGTGCCAGTAGTCGTACAGGGTCAAGCGGCTACACCTTC.

This chain uses TRBV24-1 with TRBJ1-5, with 8 nucleotides matching TRBD1. The ends lost 4 bases at V and 7 bases at J; junction bases unmatched: 8. Germline V gives CDR1 KGHDR, CDR2 SFDVKD. The CDR3 loop spans 15 amino acids. CDR3 nucleotides: TGTGCCACCAGTGACAGGGACAGGTCGGGACAGCCCCAGCATTTT. This gives the protein CATSDRDRSGQPQHF.

The sample holds one count of this clonotype. The chain recombines TRBV7-6 with TRBJ1-2, with D unclear. The V gene lost 1 base and the J gene lost 0 bases, with 12 bases spanning the gap. CDR3 length: 16 residues. Germline loops: CDR1 SGHVS, CDR2 FNYEAQ. The CDR3 nucleotides are TGTGCCAGCAGCTTAGGGGCCACTGGGGCTAACTATGGCTACACCTTC. Translated: CASSLGATGANYGYTF.

This clonotype was seen once. The germline gene is not matched at one end of the junction; a read error may be the cause. The chain combines TRBV20-1 with TRBJ1-1; D possibly corresponds to TRBD1 (5 bases). Germline V CDR1 and CDR2: DFQATT, SNEGSKA (reference sequence). The CDR3 is made up of 15 amino acids. The CDR3 region is CSARDLGGTNSEAFF. For the CDR3, the DNA is TGCAGTGCTAGAGATCTTGGGGGAACGAACAGTGAAGCTTTCTTT.

Ten or more counts support this clonotype. The chain employs TRBV6-2 or TRBV6-3 and TRBJ2-1, with D perhaps TRBD2 (6 bases). This CDR3 comprises 15 residues. In germline, CDR1 is MNHEY, CDR2 SVGEGT. V was cut by 5 bases and J by 7 bases, with 18 bases left in between. DNA for the CDR3: TGTGCCAGCAGTAAGACCCCGGACGGGGGTAATGAGCAGTTCTTC. It codes for CASSKTPDGGNEQFF.

The CDR3: CATSRDRGEANYGYTF. In DNA, the CDR3 is TGTGCCACCAGCAGGGACAGGGGGGAAGCTAACTATGGCTACACCTTC. V and J are TRBV15 and TRBJ1-2; 10 nucleotides match TRBD1. Trimming took 3 bases from V and 0 from J; bases not matched to a gene: 4. The CDR3 runs to 16 residues. Germline V gives CDR1 LNHNV, CDR2 YYDKDF (reference sequence). Looking up the rest from reference TRBV15 and TRBJ1-2 gives the full variable domain: DAMVIQNPRYQVTQFGKPVTLSCSQTLNHNVMYWYQQKSSQAPKLLFHYYDKDFNNEADTPDNFQSRRPNTSFCFLDIRSPGLGDTAMYLCATSRDRGEANYGYTFGSGTRLTVV.

The V gene is TRBV20-1, the J gene TRBJ1-2, with D possibly TRBD1 on 6 matching bases. This CDR3 spans 13 amino acids. Germline V gene sequence: CDR1 DFQATT, CDR2 SNEGSKA (reference sequence). Trimming took 3 bases from V and 6 from J, leaving 14 bases between them. In nucleotides, the CDR3 is TGCAGTGCTAGTGTCGGGGGGGGGCATGGCTACACCTTC. Residues: CSASVGGGHGYTF.

To note about this clonotype: One end of the junction is discordant with germline, which a read error may explain. This rearrangement joins TRBV20-1 to TRBJ1-4; 8 positions agree with TRBD1. Germline V gives CDR1 DFQATT, CDR2 SNEGSKA (reference sequence). The length of the CDR3 is 12 residues. CDR3: CSAREGGTGINF. CDR3 nucleotide sequence: TGCAGTGCTAGAGAGGGGGGGACAGGAATAAATTTT.

V gene TRBV11-2 combines with J gene TRBJ1-2, with D perhaps matching TRBD1 (6 bases). Germline CDR1 reads SGHAT; CDR2 reads FQNNGV. This CDR3 region has 12 residues. Trimming cost V 2 bases and J 14 bases, with 15 bases left between them. CDR3 in amino acids: CASSLRPDSKTF. In DNA, the CDR3 is TGTGCCAGCAGCTTACGCCCGGACAGCAAAACCTTC. Full variable domain (remainder filled in from reference TRBV11-2 and TRBJ1-2): EAGVAQSPRYKIIEKRQSVAFWCNPISGHATLYWYQQILGQGPKLLIQFQNNGVVDDSQLPKDRFSAERLKGVDSTLKIQPAKLEDSAVYLCASSLRPDSKTFGSGTRLTVV.

The rearrangement links TRBV5-1 to TRBJ2-2; the match to TRBD1 covers 12 bases. From germline, CDR1 is SGHRS and CDR2 YFSETQ. After removal of 4 bases from V and 7 bases from J, the junction contained 8 bases not matched to a gene. CDR3 size: 16 residues. The CDR3 spells CASSPGTGGFGGELFF. The CDR3 coding sequence is TGCGCCAGCAGCCCTGGGACAGGGGGCTTCGGCGGGGAGCTGTTTTTT.

This clonotype was counted between two and nine times. The CDR3 protein is CASSVVTGTGANVLTF. The CDR3 coding sequence is TGCGCCAGCAGTGTCGTGACAGGGACTGGGGCCAACGTCCTGACTTTC. This chain joins TRBV10-2 and TRBJ2-6; 7 bases line up with TRBD1. Germline values: CDR1 WSHSY, CDR2 SAAADI. The V segment lost 4 bases and the J segment 2 bases; nucleotides outside the gene matches: 5. The CDR3 runs 16 residues.

This clonotype was seen a few times. The chain joins TRBV4-3 to TRBJ2-7; 7 bases map to TRBD1. Germline loops: CDR1 LGHNA, CDR2 YSLEER. Trimming at V came to 0 bases and at J to 3 bases, leaving 8 bases not matched to a gene. This CDR3 region has 16 residues. The CDR3 spells CASSQDLGGSFYEQYF. Here the CDR3 DNA reads TGCGCCAGCAGCCAAGATTTAGGGGGCTCTTTCTACGAGCAGTACTTC.

Of note for this clonotype: This may come from a read error, since a much larger clone is one base off. V is TRBV30 and J is TRBJ2-5, with D hard to call. Germline CDR1 is GTSNPN and CDR2 is SVGIG (reference sequence). CDR3 size: 16 residues. CDR3 protein: CAWSVPLTGHQGTQYF. CDR3 DNA: TGTGCCTGGAGTGTTCCCCTGACTGGGCACCAAGGGACCCAGTACTTC.

The CDR3 bases are TGCAGTGCTAGAATATTGGGGGCCACAGATACGCAGTATTTT. Its translation: CSARILGATDTQYF. This sequence joins TRBV20-1 and TRBJ2-3; the D gene is possibly TRBD1 (6 bases). CDR1 DFQATT and CDR2 SNEGSKA come from the germline V gene (reference sequence). The CDR3 contains 14 residues. V was trimmed by 2 bases and J by 2 bases, leaving 11 bases between them.

This clonotype was seen more than once but under ten times. This likely comes from a read error, as the CDR3 has no conserved phenylalanine or tryptophan at its end. The chain uses TRBV7-6 and TRBJ2-7, with 9 bases matching TRBD1. V was clipped by 4 bases and J by 5 bases; unmatched bases: 3. The CDR3 totals 13 residues. CDR1 SGHVS and CDR2 FNYEAQ come from the germline V gene. The CDR3 sequence is CASSSGQGNEQYP. The CDR3 bases are TGTGCCAGCAGCTCGGGACAGGGCAACGAGCAGTACCCC.

The CDR3 protein is CASNPSGTGMYEQYF. Written as DNA, the CDR3 is TGTGCCAGCAATCCATCCGGGACAGGGATGTACGAGCAGTACTTC. The chain has TRBV25-1 and TRBJ2-7, with 9 bases aligning to TRBD1. V lost 7 bases, J lost 4 bases, and 11 bases stayed unmatched. This CDR3 has 15 amino acids. CDR1 and CDR2 (germline): MGHDK, SYGVNS.

In its sample, this clonotype ranks as medium-sized. The rearrangement joins TRBV9 to TRBJ2-3; TRBD1 aligns across 9 bases. The CDR3 is 16 amino acids. Germline values: CDR1 SGDLS, CDR2 YYNGEE. Germline trimming cut 2 bases from V and 3 bases from J; bases unmatched to any gene: 7. CDR3 amino acids: CASSVRRDRVTDTQYF. The CDR3 DNA reads TGTGCCAGCAGCGTTCGGCGGGACAGGGTTACAGATACGCAGTATTTT.

V and J are TRBV5-6 and TRBJ1-2; 8 nucleotides agree with TRBD1. The ends lost 2 bases at V and 2 bases at J; junction bases unmatched: 8. This CDR3 is 16 amino acids long. Germline assignment: CDR1 SGHDT and CDR2 YYEEEE. The CDR3 sequence is CASSLTGTGQNYGYTF. For the CDR3, the DNA is TGTGCCAGCAGCTTAACCGGGACAGGTCAAAACTATGGCTACACCTTC. Together with reference TRBV5-6 and TRBJ1-2, the CDR3 gives the full variable domain: DAGVTQSPTHLIKTRGQQVTLRCSPKSGHDTVSWYQQALGQGPQFIFQYYEEEERQRGNFPDRFSGHQFPNYSSELNVNALLLGDSALYLCASSLTGTGQNYGYTFGSGTRLTVV.

The V and J genes are TRBV25-1 and TRBJ2-7; D possibly uses TRBD1 or TRBD2 (5 bases each). The length of the CDR3 is 14 residues. V was pared by 8 bases and J by 0 bases, with 14 bases between. Germline lookup yields CDR1 MGHDK and CDR2 SYGVNS. CDR3 loop: CASAGTGTSYEQYF. CDR3 bases: TGTGCCAGCGCCGGGACGGGGACCTCCTACGAGCAGTACTTC.